These T cell receptor beta chains were read from a single sample in a study of shared clonotypes between healthy human individuals. Assay used: immunoSEQ multiplex PCR; TCRdb lists only in-frame clones, some missing. Altogether under 600,000 clones are present, about 96% being singletons, with the ten largest covering about 0.064%. Material for sequencing was naive CD4+ T cells sorted from blood. These receptors originate from a woman aged 30 to 39 in good health. Each CDR3 is given with its conserved first and last residue. D genes are given only for firm matches. Size values are once, few and many counts, or a class for expanded clones, and some rows have none.

V gene	J gene	D gene	clone size	CDR3 protein	CDR3 DNA
TRBV28	TRBJ1-2	-	-	CASRSIYGYTF	TGTGCCAGCAGGTCGATCTATGGCTACACCTTC
TRBV11-2	TRBJ2-7	-	-	CASSLRRDAAYEQYF	TGTGCCAGCAGCTTAAGAAGGGACGCAGCCTACGAGCAGTACTTC
TRBV10-1	TRBJ2-1	TRBD2	-	CASSPAGGGEQFF	TGCGCCAGCAGTCCTGCGGGAGGGGGCGAGCAGTTCTTC
TRBV11-2	TRBJ2-7	-	-	CASSLTSEGTYEQYF	TGTGCCAGCAGCTTAACTTCAGAGGGTACCTACGAGCAGTACTTC
TRBV2	TRBJ1-2	-	-	CASSLGTPLNYGYTF	TGTGCCAGCAGCCTCGGGACACCACTTAACTATGGCTACACCTTC
TRBV28	TRBJ2-5	-	-	CASSLPVGVRETQYF	TGTGCCAGCAGCTTACCCGTCGGGGTCCGGGAGACCCAGTACTTC
TRBV19	TRBJ2-4	-	-	CASSIDRRRAIGGVQYF	TGTGCCAGTAGTATAGATAGGAGACGGGCGATCGGTGGAGTTCAGTACTTC
TRBV5-1	TRBJ2-3	TRBD2	-	CASSFGSGPTDTQYF	TGCGCCAGCAGCTTTGGTAGCGGGCCTACAGATACGCAGTATTTT
TRBV28	TRBJ1-1	-	-	CASSQPRGYMNTEAFF	TGTGCCAGCAGCCAGCCGCGGGGGTACATGAACACTGAAGCTTTCTTT
TRBV28	TRBJ1-2	-	-	CASTVGLNGYTF	TGTGCCAGCACCGTGGGGTTGAATGGCTACACCTTC
TRBV9	TRBJ2-2	-	-	CASSVERIRGRRELFF	TGTGCCAGCAGCGTAGAGAGAATCCGCGGTAGAAGGGAGCTGTTTTTT
TRBV9	TRBJ1-4	-	-	CASSGSSGLGEKLFF	TGTGCCAGCAGCGGCTCGTCGGGCCTTGGGGAAAAACTGTTTTTT
TRBV4-2	TRBJ2-2	-	-	CASSQHDGANTGELFF	TGTGCCAGCAGCCAACACGACGGCGCGAACACCGGGGAGCTGTTTTTT
TRBV10-3	TRBJ2-7	-	-	CAIGSPGNAYEQYF	TGTGCCATCGGGTCGCCAGGGAATGCGTACGAGCAGTACTTC
TRBV6-1	TRBJ1-2	-	-	CASCRTDRAHYGYTF	TGTGCCAGCTGTAGAACGGACCGGGCCCACTATGGCTACACCTTC
TRBV6-6	TRBJ1-1	TRBD1	-	CASRPGGTHTEAFF	TGTGCCAGCAGGCCAGGGGGTACGCACACTGAAGCTTTCTTT
TRBV9	TRBJ2-2	TRBD1	-	CASSVASRQGASYTGELFF	TGTGCCAGCAGCGTAGCTTCGCGACAGGGGGCTTCGTACACCGGGGAGCTGTTTTTT
TRBV13	TRBJ2-7	-	-	CASSLSGVSYEQYF	TGTGCCAGCAGCTTGTCAGGAGTTTCCTACGAGCAGTACTTC
TRBV5-6	TRBJ2-2	-	-	CASSLPQGRTGELFF	TGTGCCAGCAGCTTACCCCAGGGTCGTACCGGGGAGCTGTTTTTT
TRBV28	TRBJ2-7	-	-	CASSSPAGNSYEQYF	TGTGCCAGCAGTTCGCCGGCAGGTAACTCCTACGAGCAGTACTTC
TRBV19	TRBJ1-2	TRBD1	-	CAVRDRDNYGYTF	TGTGCCGTCCGGGACAGGGATAATTATGGCTACACCTTC
TRBV6-5	TRBJ2-1	TRBD1	-	CASSSNRDRLYNEQFF	TGTGCCAGCAGTTCAAACCGGGACAGGCTTTACAATGAGCAGTTCTTC
TRBV29-1	TRBJ2-6	-	-	CSVDSSGANVLTF	TGCAGCGTTGACAGCTCTGGGGCCAACGTCCTGACTTTC
TRBV2	TRBJ2-7	-	-	CASSWTTPGEQYF	TGTGCCAGCAGTTGGACTACTCCGGGCGAGCAGTACTTC
TRBV5-1	TRBJ1-6	-	-	CASSLEASPLHF	TGCGCCAGCAGCTTGGAAGCATCACCCCTCCACTTT
TRBV30	TRBJ2-7	-	once	CAWSLGYEQYF	TGTGCCTGGAGTCTAGGCTACGAGCAGTACTTC
TRBV4-1	TRBJ2-7	TRBD2	-	CASSQDSGREYEQYF	TGCGCCAGCAGCCAAGATAGCGGGAGAGAGTACGAGCAGTACTTC
TRBV2	TRBJ2-7	TRBD1	-	CASRPTGTSYEQYF	TGTGCCAGCAGGCCGACAGGGACATCCTACGAGCAGTACTTC
TRBV9	TRBJ2-7	-	-	CASSPGIDASSYEQYF	TGTGCCAGCAGCCCCGGGATAGACGCGAGCTCCTACGAGCAGTACTTC
TRBV6-4	TRBJ1-1	-	-	CASSDPKGENTEAFF	TGTGCCAGCAGTGACCCGAAGGGTGAGAACACTGAAGCTTTCTTT
TRBV27	TRBJ2-1	TRBD2	-	CASSPTPTLAGVYNEQFF	TGTGCCAGCAGTCCCACCCCAACACTAGCGGGAGTATACAATGAGCAGTTCTTC
TRBV18	TRBJ1-2	-	once	CASSPSIANYGYTF	TGTGCCAGCTCACCATCTATAGCTAACTATGGCTACACCTTC
TRBV21-1	TRBJ1-2	-	-	CASSKGGTGSVYGYTF	TGTGCCAGCAGCAAAGGAGGGACAGGTTCCGTCTATGGCTACACCTTC
TRBV7-9	TRBJ2-2	-	-	CASKDSANTGELFF	TGTGCCAGTAAGGACAGCGCGAACACCGGGGAGCTGTTTTTT
TRBV9	TRBJ1-6	-	-	CASSVEQGSPLHF	TGTGCCAGCAGCGTAGAACAGGGATCACCCCTCCACTTT
TRBV2	TRBJ1-2	TRBD1	-	CASSEARDSYGYTF	TGTGCCAGCAGTGAAGCCAGGGACAGCTATGGCTACACCTTC
TRBV6-5	TRBJ1-6	TRBD1	once	CASRPGQGFGSPLHF	TGTGCCAGCAGACCGGGACAGGGGTTTGGGTCACCCCTCCACTTT
TRBV29-1	TRBJ2-7	TRBD2	-	CSVVGGYYEQYF	TGCAGCGTTGTGGGAGGGTACTACGAGCAGTACTTC
TRBV5-1	TRBJ2-2	-	once	CASSLAAANTGELFF	TGCGCCAGCAGCTTGGCCGCAGCGAACACCGGGGAGCTGTTTTTT
TRBV6-6	TRBJ2-3	-	-	CASSPRKTDTQYF	TGTGCCAGCAGTCCCAGGAAAACAGATACGCAGTATTTT
TRBV6-1	TRBJ2-2	-	-	CASSVSGYPAGELFF	TGTGCCAGCAGTGTCTCCGGGTACCCCGCCGGGGAGCTGTTTTTT
TRBV6-5	TRBJ1-4	-	-	CASSRTAEGNLFF	TGTGCCAGCAGCCGTACCGCGGAGGGTAATCTGTTTTTT
TRBV27	TRBJ1-1	TRBD1	-	CASSPNQGAYLLRGTEAFF	TGTGCCAGCAGTCCTAACCAGGGGGCTTATTTACTAAGGGGCACTGAAGCTTTCTTT
TRBV28	TRBJ2-7	-	-	CASSQDSLSYEQYF	TGTGCCAGCAGCCAGGACAGCCTCTCCTACGAGCAGTACTTC
TRBV18	TRBJ2-7	-	-	CASSPGRGTYEQYF	TGTGCCAGCTCACCGGGACGGGGCACCTACGAGCAGTACTTC
TRBV7-8	TRBJ1-3	-	-	CASSPTRGAGNTIYF	TGTGCCAGCAGCCCCACACGGGGGGCTGGAAACACCATATATTTT
TRBV10-1	TRBJ1-1	-	few	CASSRTVNTEAFF	TGCGCCAGCAGCCGGACGGTGAACACTGAAGCTTTCTTT
TRBV5-1	TRBJ1-1	-	-	CASSLVSRRNTEAFF	TGCGCCAGCAGCTTGGTGAGCAGGAGGAACACTGAAGCTTTCTTT
TRBV28	TRBJ1-1	-	-	CASTLNTEAFF	TGTGCCAGCACCCTTAACACTGAAGCTTTCTTT
TRBV28	TRBJ2-7	TRBD1	-	CASTSGGYPYEQYF	TGTGCCAGCACCTCAGGGGGCTACCCCTACGAGCAGTACTTC
TRBV18	TRBJ1-5	-	-	CASSPSGVLSNQPQHF	TGTGCCAGCTCACCATCCGGGGTCCTCAGCAATCAGCCCCAGCATTTT
TRBV28	TRBJ1-1	-	-	CASSPPRTRGTEAFF	TGTGCCAGCAGTCCACCTAGAACGCGGGGCACTGAAGCTTTCTTT
TRBV30	TRBJ2-7	TRBD1	-	CAWRRTGGDEQYF	TGTGCCTGGAGACGGACAGGGGGTGACGAGCAGTACTTC
TRBV28	TRBJ2-7	TRBD2	-	CASRTSGRGYEQYF	TGTGCCAGCCGTACTAGCGGGAGAGGGTACGAGCAGTACTTC
TRBV5-1	TRBJ2-2	-	-	CASSLALVVGNTGELFF	TGCGCCAGCAGCTTGGCTCTAGTGGTAGGGAACACCGGGGAGCTGTTTTTT
TRBV20-1	TRBJ2-7	-	-	CSADHYEQYF	TGCAGTGCTGATCACTACGAGCAGTACTTC
TRBV5-4	TRBJ1-2	-	-	CASSLDYHRGVGSGGYTF	TGTGCCAGCAGCTTGGACTATCACCGAGGGGTTGGCAGTGGGGGCTACACCTTC
TRBV5-1	TRBJ2-5	-	once	CASSLARGGKETQYF	TGCGCCAGCAGCTTGGCCAGGGGCGGAAAAGAGACCCAGTACTTC
TRBV28	TRBJ1-1	-	once	CASSFSGSTSEAFF	TGTGCCAGCAGTTTCTCCGGAAGTACGTCTGAAGCTTTCTTT